This TCR beta chain was found in a study of OX40 agonist ivuxolimab in advanced cancers. CDR3 length: 18 residues. From germline, CDR1 is MNHEY and CDR2 SMNVEV (reference sequence). V lost 0 bases and J lost 0, with 16 bases in between. Some clones are missing from TCRdb's copy, which holds only in-frame ones; the method was immunoSEQ multiplex PCR. This table holds about 30,000 clones, 90% found once. The sequencing here drew on CD4+ or CD8+ T cells sorted from blood, taken in a trial of the OX40 agonist ivuxolimab. The chain carries TRBV27 and TRBJ2-3; the D call may be TRBD1 or TRBD2 (5 bases each). This receptor was taken from an adult with an advanced solid tumor such as melanoma, head and neck, liver or kidney cancer. The CDR3 is CASSLSRHWGGSTDTQYF. The CDR3 DNA reads TGTGCCAGCAGTTTATCGCGGCACTGGGGCGGGAGCACAGATACGCAGTATTTT.